Below are 27 T cell receptor beta chains sequenced from a single sample in a study of blood T cell repertoires in COVID-19. Produced via immunoSEQ multiplex PCR; TCRdb's table is partial and in-frame only. The sample records approximately 49,000 clones, approximately 87% being singletons. Sequencing input: peripheral blood. These receptors were obtained from a man over 45 with acute or convalescent COVID-19.

V gene TRBV7-9 combines with J gene TRBJ2-1, with D maybe TRBD2 (6 bases). The germline V and J ends were trimmed by 3 bases and 5 bases, with 14 bases remaining between them. Looked up from germline, CDR1 is SEHNR and CDR2 is FQNEAQ (reference sequence). This CDR3 region has 15 residues. CDR3 DNA: TGTGCCAGCAGCTTGAGGGAGGACCCGAACAATGAGCAGTTCTTC. It codes for CASSLREDPNNEQFF.

The V and J genes are TRBV19 and TRBJ1-1; D uncertain. Germline V gene sequence: CDR1 LNHDA, CDR2 SQIVND (reference sequence). The V end lost 3 bases, the J end lost 1 base, and 9 bases lay between the germline ends. The CDR3 contains 14 residues. CDR3 in amino acids: CASSINGRNTEAFF. CDR3 bases: TGTGCCAGTAGTATCAACGGGAGGAACACTGAAGCTTTCTTT.

This clone was detected once. The chain combines TRBV14 with TRBJ2-3, with D maybe TRBD1 (5 bases). The CDR3 is made up of 18 amino acids. Between the trimmed V and J ends, which lost 0 bases and 3 bases, there was a span of 19 bases. The germline V gene encodes CDR1 SGHDN and CDR2 FVKESK. The CDR3 protein is CASSQDIVLTAATDTQYF. The CDR3 region has the DNA TGTGCCAGCAGCCAAGATATAGTCTTGACAGCCGCGACAGATACGCAGTATTTT.

This sequence joins TRBV11-3 and TRBJ2-1, with 11 bases matching TRBD2. Losses at the gene ends were 3 bases for V and 4 bases for J; bases not matched to a gene: 2. The CDR3 has 15 amino acids. The germline V gene has CDR1 SGHNT and CDR2 YENEEA. CDR3 sequence (DNA): TGTGCCAGCAGCTTTACTAGCGGGGGTTACAATGAGCAGTTCTTC. Amino acid sequence: CASSFTSGGYNEQFF.

V usage is TRBV7-9 and J usage is TRBJ1-2; D unclear. Germline lookup yields CDR1 SEHNR and CDR2 FQNEAQ (reference sequence). Trimming left V 3 bases short and J 2 bases short, with 16 bases between. The CDR3 runs 16 residues. The chain's CDR3 is CASSFPETTINYGYTF. The CDR3 nucleotides read TGTGCCAGCAGCTTCCCAGAGACAACGATCAACTATGGCTACACCTTC.

V usage is TRBV25-1 and J usage is TRBJ1-6; 7 positions match TRBD1. The CDR3 length is 14 residues. Germline CDR1 is MGHDK and CDR2 is SYGVNS. The J segment lost 10 bases and the V segment lost 3 bases, leaving 6 bases of the junction unmatched. Here the CDR3 DNA reads TGTGCCAGCAGTGATGGGGACAGAAGCTCACCCCTCCACTTT. Translation gives CASSDGDRSSPLHF.

The CDR3 coding sequence is TGTGCCAGCAGCGCAATAGAACCTTTCTACGAGCAGTACTTC. The encoded protein is CASSAIEPFYEQYF. This rearrangement joins TRBV7-9 to TRBJ2-7; D is undetermined. The germline V gene encodes CDR1 SEHNR and CDR2 FQNEAQ (reference sequence). Trimming removed 5 bases at V and 3 bases at J, with 14 bases between. The CDR3 loop spans 14 amino acids.

This clone was counted once. The V and J genes are TRBV27 and TRBJ1-2, with unresolved D. The CDR3 consists of 13 residues. Germline-derived CDR1 and CDR2 are MNHEY and SMNVEV (reference sequence). Trimming took 6 bases from V and 8 from J, leaving 16 bases between them. The CDR3 here is CASREAMGSGYTF. The CDR3 DNA reads TGTGCCAGCAGAGAAGCAATGGGGAGCGGCTACACCTTC.

The chain joins TRBV29-1 to TRBJ2-2; the match to TRBD1 covers 7 bases. CDR1 and CDR2 from the germline V gene are SQVTM and ANQGSEA. With 5 bases clipped from V and 4 bases from J, the junction kept 4 bases outside the gene matches. The CDR3 runs to 13 residues. CDR3 nucleotide sequence: TGCAGCGTTTTTGGACAGGCCACCGGGGAGCTGTTTTTT. Translated: CSVFGQATGELFF.

CDR3: CASGLMWGMQGHEQYF. The CDR3 DNA reads TGTGCTAGTGGTTTGATGTGGGGTATGCAGGGTCACGAGCAGTACTTC. The V and J genes are TRBV12-5 and TRBJ2-7; D perhaps matches TRBD1 (5 bases). V was trimmed by 2 bases and J by 5 bases, leaving 19 bases between them. Germline V gene lookup returns CDR1 LGHNT and CDR2 FRNRAP. CDR3 length: 16 residues.

This clone was detected a few times. V gene TRBV11-3 combines with J gene TRBJ2-1, with a tentative D call TRBD1 (6 bases). Trimming stripped 6 bases from V and 7 bases from J, with 10 bases between. CDR3 length equals 12 residues. Germline CDR1 and CDR2: SGHNT and YENEEA. CDR3 in DNA: TGTGCCAGCAGTAAGGGGGAGAATGAGCAGTTCTTC. It codes for CASSKGENEQFF.

Notes on this clone: A junction boundary mismatches the germline segment, possibly from a read error. The chain recombines TRBV2 with TRBJ1-2; perhaps TRBD1 as D (6 bases). From germline, CDR1 is SNHLY and CDR2 FYNNEI. CDR3 size: 14 residues. CDR3 loop: CASSEEQGSRGYTF. The CDR3 DNA sequence: TGTGCCAGCAGCGAAGAACAGGGCTCGCGAGGCTACACCTTC.

This clone was observed a few times. The chain carries TRBV10-3 and TRBJ2-7; D is perhaps TRBD2 (6 bases). Trimming cost V 10 bases and J 3 bases, with 16 bases left between them. The V gene's germline CDR1 is ENHRY and CDR2 SYGVKD. The CDR3 is 13 residues long. CDR3 region: CATGEADNYEQYF. The CDR3 DNA reads as TGTGCCACCGGGGAGGCGGACAACTACGAGCAGTACTTC.

The chain carries TRBV13 and TRBJ1-3; D gene unclear. Germline V lookup: CDR1 PRHDT, CDR2 FYEKMQ (reference sequence). CDR3 size: 12 residues. V gave up 4 bases and J gave up 3 bases, with 4 bases separating them. CDR3 DNA: TGTGCCAGCAGCTCCTATGGAAACACCATATATTTT. It translates to CASSSYGNTIYF. Looking up the rest from reference TRBV13 and TRBJ1-3 gives the full variable domain: AAGVIQSPRHLIKEKRETATLKCYPIPRHDTVYWYQQGPGQDPQFLISFYEKMQSDKGSIPDRFSAQQFSDYHSELNMSSLELGDSALYFCASSSYGNTIYFGEGSWLTVV.

This chain uses TRBV11-3 with TRBJ2-3; D remains ambiguous. Trimming removed 5 bases from V and 3 bases from J, with 12 bases in between. This CDR3 is 14 amino acids long. CDR1 is SGHNT and CDR2 is YENEEA in the germline V gene. CDR3: CASSPIPTTDTQYF. The DNA for the CDR3 is TGTGCCAGCAGCCCCATCCCGACTACAGATACGCAGTATTTT.

The rearrangement links TRBV6-5 to TRBJ1-1; D remains ambiguous. The CDR3 is 13 residues long. Trimming stripped 8 bases from V and 1 base from J, with 11 bases between. CDR1 MNHEY and CDR2 SVGAGI come from the germline V gene. As DNA, the CDR3 is TGTGCCAGCTCTGGGCATAGGAACACTGAAGCTTTCTTT. This sequence encodes CASSGHRNTEAFF.

This clone has more than one count but fewer than ten. V gene TRBV6-6 combines with J gene TRBJ2-7; the D gene is possibly TRBD1 (7 bases). CDR3 length: 15 residues. Trimming left V 4 bases short and J 6 bases short, with 19 bases between. CDR1 and CDR2 (germline): MNHNY, SVGAGI (reference sequence). The CDR3 DNA sequence: TGTGCCAGCAGTTCCTCCGGCAGGGGGGTAGGCGAGCAGTACTTC. Translated, it gives CASSSSGRGVGEQYF.

The genes are TRBV2 and TRBJ2-2, with 11 bases identical to TRBD2. The CDR3 extends over 14 amino acids. Germline values: CDR1 SNHLY, CDR2 FYNNEI. V was clipped by 7 bases and J by 3 bases; unmatched bases: 1. CDR3 nucleotide sequence: TGTGCCAGCACACTAGCGGGGGACACCGGGGAGCTGTTTTTT. This codes for CASTLAGDTGELFF.

This clone was seen a handful of times. The V call is TRBV7-8, the J call TRBJ1-2; D is uncertain. V lost 2 bases to trimming and J lost 3 bases, with 10 bases between them. The CDR3 runs 14 residues. Germline assignment: CDR1 SGHVS and CDR2 FQNEAQ. CDR3 residues: CASSLTPGDYGYTF. CDR3 in DNA: TGTGCCAGCAGCTTAACTCCAGGCGACTATGGCTACACCTTC.

This clone came up a few times. The genes are TRBV5-1 and TRBJ1-2; 7 nucleotides align to TRBD1. The CDR3 spans 13 residues. Germline-derived CDR1 and CDR2 are SGHRS and YFSETQ. V lost 2 bases to trimming and J lost 14 bases; unmatched junction nucleotides: 12. The CDR3 region has the DNA TGCGCCAGCAGCTTTTCCGGGACAGAAGCGCCTACCTTC. It yields the protein CASSFSGTEAPTF.

This chain uses TRBV9 with TRBJ1-1; D gene uncertain. V was clipped by 0 bases and J by 2 bases, with 17 bases between them. The CDR3 is made up of 17 amino acids. CDR1 and CDR2 (germline): SGDLS, YYNGEE. CDR3 nucleotide sequence: TGTGCCAGCAGCGTAGTCTCGCCCGGGAGACTTAACACTGAAGCTTTCTTT. Residues: CASSVVSPGRLNTEAFF.

The table lists this clone with a count of one. This chain connects TRBV7-3 to TRBJ1-1; 8 bases line up with TRBD1. The germline V gene encodes CDR1 SGHTA and CDR2 FQGTGA. The length of the CDR3 is 13 residues. V shed 5 bases and J 5 bases; nucleotides not matched to a gene: 4. The CDR3 loop reads CASSGQGGTEAFF. CDR3 DNA sequence: TGTGCCAGCAGCGGACAGGGAGGAACTGAAGCTTTCTTT.

The V gene is TRBV27, the J gene TRBJ1-1; D call uncertain. The CDR3 is 14 amino acids. CDR1 and CDR2 (germline): MNHEY, SMNVEV (reference sequence). V was trimmed by 3 bases and J by 0 bases, leaving 8 bases between them. The CDR3 reads CASSFLSLNTEAFF. CDR3 bases: TGTGCCAGCAGTTTTCTAAGTCTGAACACTGAAGCTTTCTTT.

The CDR3: CAPQSRRWQPQHF. DNA of the CDR3: TGCGCCCCACAGTCACGGCGTTGGCAGCCCCAGCATTTT. The rearrangement joins TRBV23-1 to TRBJ1-5, with unresolved D. TRBV23-1 is designated an ORF whose function remains uncertain. This CDR3 is built from 13 residues. Trimming shortened V by 11 bases and J by 7 bases, and 18 bases separated the two germline ends.

In this sample, this clone turned up a few times. CDR3 nucleotides: TGTGCCATCAGTGATTTATCACAGGGGGAAACTGAAGCTTTCTTT. This codes for CAISDLSQGETEAFF. The V and J genes are TRBV10-3 and TRBJ1-1; 8 bases fit TRBD1. This CDR3 comprises 15 residues. CDR1 and CDR2 from the germline V gene are ENHRY and SYGVKD. Trimming took 3 bases from V and 5 from J; bases not matched to a gene: 8.

The chain uses TRBV20-1 and TRBJ1-1; no definite D call. Trimming shortened V by 4 bases and J by 7 bases, and 10 bases separated the two germline ends. Germline V gene data show CDR1 as DFQATT and CDR2 as SNEGSKA (reference sequence). The CDR3 is made up of 11 amino acids. The CDR3 nucleotides are TGCAGTGCTATGGCGGATCTTGAAGCTTTCTTT. Protein product: CSAMADLEAFF.

V gene TRBV6-1 combines with J gene TRBJ2-3, with a weak D call TRBD2 (6 bases). Deletions cut 1 base from V and 4 bases from J, with 9 bases between. Germline V gives CDR1 MNHNS, CDR2 SASEGT. CDR3 length equals 14 residues. This CDR3 reads CASSEVASADTQYF. In DNA form, the CDR3 reads TGTGCCAGCAGTGAAGTAGCTAGCGCAGATACGCAGTATTTT.